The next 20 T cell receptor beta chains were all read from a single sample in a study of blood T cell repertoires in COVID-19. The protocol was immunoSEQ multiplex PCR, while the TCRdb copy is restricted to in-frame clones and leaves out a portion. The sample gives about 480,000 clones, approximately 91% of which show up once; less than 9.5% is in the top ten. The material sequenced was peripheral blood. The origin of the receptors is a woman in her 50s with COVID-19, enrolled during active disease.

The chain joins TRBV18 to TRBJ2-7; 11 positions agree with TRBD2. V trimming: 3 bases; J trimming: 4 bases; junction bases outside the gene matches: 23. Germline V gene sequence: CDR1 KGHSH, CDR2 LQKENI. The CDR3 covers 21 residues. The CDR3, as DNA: TGTGCCAGCTCACCCTTAAGAAATAGCGGGGGGGCCGCACCCGTAACATACGAGCAGTACTTC. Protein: CASSPLRNSGGAAPVTYEQYF.

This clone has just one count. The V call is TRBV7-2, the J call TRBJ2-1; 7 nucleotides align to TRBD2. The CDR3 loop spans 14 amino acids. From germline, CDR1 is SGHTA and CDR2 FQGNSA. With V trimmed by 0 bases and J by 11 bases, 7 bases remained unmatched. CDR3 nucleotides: TGTGCCAGCAGCTTAGCGGGAGGGGCCCTCCAGCAGTTCTTC. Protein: CASSLAGGALQQFF. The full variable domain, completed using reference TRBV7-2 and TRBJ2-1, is GAGVSQSPSNKVTEKGKDVELRCDPISGHTALYWYRQSLGQGLEFLIYFQGNSAPDKSGLPSDRFSAERTGGSVSTLTIQRTQQEDSAVYLCASSLAGGALQQFFGPGTRLTVL.

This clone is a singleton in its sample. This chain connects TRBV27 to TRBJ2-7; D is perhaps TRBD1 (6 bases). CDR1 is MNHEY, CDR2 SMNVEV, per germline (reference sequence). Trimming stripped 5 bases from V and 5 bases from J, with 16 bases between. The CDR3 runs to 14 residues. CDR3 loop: CASSMQQGTHEQYF. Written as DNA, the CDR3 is TGTGCCAGCAGTATGCAACAGGGCACCCACGAGCAGTACTTC.

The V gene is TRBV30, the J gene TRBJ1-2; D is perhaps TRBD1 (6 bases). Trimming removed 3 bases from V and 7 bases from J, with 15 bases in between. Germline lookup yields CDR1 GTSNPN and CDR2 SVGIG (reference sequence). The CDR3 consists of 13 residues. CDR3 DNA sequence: TGTGCCTGGAGCGAGGGGGGGGGCTCTGGCTACACCTTC. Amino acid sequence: CAWSEGGGSGYTF.

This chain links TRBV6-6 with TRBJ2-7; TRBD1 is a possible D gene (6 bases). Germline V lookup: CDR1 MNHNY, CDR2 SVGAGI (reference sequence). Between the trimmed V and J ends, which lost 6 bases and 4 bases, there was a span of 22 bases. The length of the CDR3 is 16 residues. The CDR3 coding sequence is TGTGCCAGCAGCCCATCACTTCCGGGACACCAATACGAGCAGTACTTC. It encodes CASSPSLPGHQYEQYF.

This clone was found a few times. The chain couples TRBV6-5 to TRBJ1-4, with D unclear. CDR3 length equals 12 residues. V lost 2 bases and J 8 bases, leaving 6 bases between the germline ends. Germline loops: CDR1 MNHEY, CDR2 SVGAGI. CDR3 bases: TGTGCCAGCAGTTACCCGGGGGAAAAACTGTTTTTT. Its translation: CASSYPGEKLFF.

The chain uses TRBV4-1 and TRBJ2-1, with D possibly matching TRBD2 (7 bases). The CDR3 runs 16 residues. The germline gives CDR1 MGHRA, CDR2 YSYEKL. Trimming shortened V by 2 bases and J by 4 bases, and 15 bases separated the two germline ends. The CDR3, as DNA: TGCGCCAGCAGCCAACCTGCGGGGGCCCCATACAATGAGCAGTTCTTC. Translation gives CASSQPAGAPYNEQFF.

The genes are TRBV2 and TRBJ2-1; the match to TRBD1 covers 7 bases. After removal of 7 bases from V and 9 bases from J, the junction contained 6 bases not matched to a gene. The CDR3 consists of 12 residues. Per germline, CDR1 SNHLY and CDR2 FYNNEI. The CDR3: CASMKGAPEQFF. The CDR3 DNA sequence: TGTGCCAGCATGAAGGGGGCGCCTGAGCAGTTCTTC.

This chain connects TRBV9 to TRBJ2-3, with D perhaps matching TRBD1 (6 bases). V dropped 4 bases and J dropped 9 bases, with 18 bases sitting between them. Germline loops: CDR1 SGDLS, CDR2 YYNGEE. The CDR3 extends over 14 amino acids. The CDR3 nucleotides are TGTGCCAGCAGCCCCCGCCCCATTGGGGGCACGCAGTATTTT. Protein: CASSPRPIGGTQYF. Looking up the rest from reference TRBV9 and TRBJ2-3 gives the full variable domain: DSGVTQTPKHLITATGQRVTLRCSPRSGDLSVYWYQQSLDQGLQFLIQYYNGEERAKGNILERFSAQQFPDLHSELNLSSLELGDSALYFCASSPRPIGGTQYFGPGTRLTVL.

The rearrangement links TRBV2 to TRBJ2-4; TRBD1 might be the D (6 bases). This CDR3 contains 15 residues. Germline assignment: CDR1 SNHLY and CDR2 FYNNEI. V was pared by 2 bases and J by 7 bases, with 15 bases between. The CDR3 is CASSELQGKSNIQYF. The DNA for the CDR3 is TGTGCCAGCAGTGAACTTCAGGGGAAGTCGAACATTCAGTACTTC.

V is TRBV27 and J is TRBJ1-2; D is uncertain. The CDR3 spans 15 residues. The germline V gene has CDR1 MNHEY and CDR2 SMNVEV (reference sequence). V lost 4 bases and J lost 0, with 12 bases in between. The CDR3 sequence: CASSSAGASNYGYTF. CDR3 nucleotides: TGTGCCAGCAGTTCGGCCGGAGCTTCTAACTATGGCTACACCTTC.

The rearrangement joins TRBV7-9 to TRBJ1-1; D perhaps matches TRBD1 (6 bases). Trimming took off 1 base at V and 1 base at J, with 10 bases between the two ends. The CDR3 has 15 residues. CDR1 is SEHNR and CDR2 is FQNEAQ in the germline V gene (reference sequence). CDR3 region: CASSLGVGGNTEAFF. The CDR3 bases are TGTGCCAGCAGCTTAGGGGTAGGGGGGAACACTGAAGCTTTCTTT. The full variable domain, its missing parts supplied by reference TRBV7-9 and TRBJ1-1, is DTGVSQNPRHKITKRGQNVTFRCDPISEHNRLYWYRQTLGQGPEFLTYFQNEAQLEKSRLLSDRFSAERPKGSFSTLEIQRTEQGDSAMYLCASSLGVGGNTEAFFGQGTRLTVV.

CDR3 region: CASMEDSYEQYF. CDR3 nucleotide sequence: TGTGCCAGCATGGAGGACTCCTACGAGCAGTACTTC. The chain is built from TRBV6-6 and TRBJ2-7, with D possibly matching TRBD2 (5 bases). Trimming left V 7 bases short and J 0 bases short, with 7 bases between. The CDR3 is made up of 12 amino acids. The germline V gene encodes CDR1 MNHNY and CDR2 SVGAGI (reference sequence).

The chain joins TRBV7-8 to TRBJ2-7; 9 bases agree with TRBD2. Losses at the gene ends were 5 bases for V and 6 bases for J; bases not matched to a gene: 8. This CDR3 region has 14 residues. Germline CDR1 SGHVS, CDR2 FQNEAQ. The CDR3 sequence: CASSAGGRQSEQYF. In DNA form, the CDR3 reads TGTGCCAGCAGCGCGGGGGGGCGTCAGTCCGAGCAGTACTTC. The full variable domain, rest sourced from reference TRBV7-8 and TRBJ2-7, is GAGVSQSPRYKVAKRGQDVALRCDPISGHVSLFWYQQALGQGPEFLTYFQNEAQLDKSGLPSDRFFAERPEGSVSTLKIQRTQQEDSAVYLCASSAGGRQSEQYFGPGTRLTVT.

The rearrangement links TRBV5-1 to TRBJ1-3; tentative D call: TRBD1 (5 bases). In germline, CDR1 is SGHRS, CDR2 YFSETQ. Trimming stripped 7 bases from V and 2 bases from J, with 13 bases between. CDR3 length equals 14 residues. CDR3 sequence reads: CASGQGRAGNTIYF. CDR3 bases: TGCGCCAGCGGGCAGGGCAGGGCTGGAAACACCATATATTTT.

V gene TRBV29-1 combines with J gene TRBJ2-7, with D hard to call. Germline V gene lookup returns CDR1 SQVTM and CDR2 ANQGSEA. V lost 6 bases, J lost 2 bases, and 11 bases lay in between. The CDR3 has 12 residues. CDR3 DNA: TGCAGCGTCGCACAGTCTACCTACGAGCAGTACTTC. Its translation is CSVAQSTYEQYF.

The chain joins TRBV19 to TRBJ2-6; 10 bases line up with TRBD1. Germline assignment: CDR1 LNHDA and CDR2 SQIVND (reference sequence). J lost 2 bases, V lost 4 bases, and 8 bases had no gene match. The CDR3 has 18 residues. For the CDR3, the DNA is TGTGCCAGTAGTACCTGGGACAGGGGAGCCCCTGGGGCCAACGTCCTGACTTTC. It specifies CASSTWDRGAPGANVLTF.

CDR3 sequence: CASSHSRTPTYEQYF. CDR3 nucleotides: TGTGCCAGCAGCCACAGCCGGACTCCCACCTACGAGCAGTACTTC. This chain uses TRBV14 with TRBJ2-7; possibly TRBD2 for D (5 bases). This CDR3 is built from 15 residues. V was cut by 3 bases and J by 2 bases, with 14 bases left in between. CDR1 is SGHDN, CDR2 FVKESK, per germline.

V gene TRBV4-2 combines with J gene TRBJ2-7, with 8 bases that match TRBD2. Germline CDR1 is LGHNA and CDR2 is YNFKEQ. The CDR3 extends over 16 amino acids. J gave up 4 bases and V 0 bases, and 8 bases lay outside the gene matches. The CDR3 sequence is CASSQDGTSTLYEQYF. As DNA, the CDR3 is TGTGCCAGCAGCCAAGACGGGACTAGTACTCTATACGAGCAGTACTTC.

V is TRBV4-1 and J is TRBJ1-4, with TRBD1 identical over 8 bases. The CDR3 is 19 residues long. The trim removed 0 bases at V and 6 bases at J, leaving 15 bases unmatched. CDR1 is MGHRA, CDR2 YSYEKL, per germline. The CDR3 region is CASSQDQVGEVTGDEKLFF. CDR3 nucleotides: TGCGCCAGCAGCCAAGATCAGGTCGGGGAGGTGACAGGGGATGAAAAACTGTTTTTT.